This note documents a single TCR beta chain sequence. Its matching antigen is unknown. This PCR relied on a set of 60 Vbeta primers and 13 Jbeta primers. The data were produced by immunoSEQ multiplex PCR, yet TCRdb's version contains in-frame clones alone and is incomplete. The sample records about 110,000 clones, roughly 70% being singletons. The record originates from a study of cytomegalovirus exposure and HLA in healthy donors. The study, taken as a whole, reports: Analyses of presence and absence presupposed an approximately uniform sequencing depth across donors. Researchers reported from a later analysis that most CMV-associated TCR beta chains appeared HLA-restricted.

The germline gives CDR1 LGHNA, CDR2 YNFKEQ. V gave up 0 bases and J gave up 5 bases, with 13 bases separating them. CDR3 length: 15 amino acids. Material for sequencing was PBMCs. The chain is built from TRBV4-2 and TRBJ1-1, with D possibly being TRBD1 (6 bases). This TCR was sampled from a woman aged 40-49 years in good health and CMV-seropositive. CDR3: CASSQEGGRRTEAFF. The CDR3 nucleotides read TGTGCCAGCAGCCAAGAAGGGGGAAGGAGGACTGAAGCTTTCTTT.